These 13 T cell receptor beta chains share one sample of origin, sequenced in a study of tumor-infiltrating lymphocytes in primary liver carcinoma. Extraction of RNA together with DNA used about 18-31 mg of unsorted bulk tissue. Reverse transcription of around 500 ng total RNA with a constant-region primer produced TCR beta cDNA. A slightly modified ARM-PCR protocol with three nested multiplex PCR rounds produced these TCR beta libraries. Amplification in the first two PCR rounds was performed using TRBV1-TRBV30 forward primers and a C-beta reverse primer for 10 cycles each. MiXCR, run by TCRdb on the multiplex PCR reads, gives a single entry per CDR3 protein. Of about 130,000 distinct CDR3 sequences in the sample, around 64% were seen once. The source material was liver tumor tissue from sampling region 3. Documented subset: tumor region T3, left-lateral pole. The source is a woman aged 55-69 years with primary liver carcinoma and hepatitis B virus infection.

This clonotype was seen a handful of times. In DNA, the CDR3 is TGTGCCTGGGCCCCGACTAGCGTGGCAGATACGCAGTATTTT. Its translation is CAWAPTSVADTQYF. The rearrangement links TRBV30 to TRBJ2-3, with 8 bases fitting TRBD2. Losses at the gene ends were 5 bases for V and 4 bases for J; bases not matched to a gene: 8. The CDR3 extends over 14 amino acids. CDR1 and CDR2 from the germline V gene are GTSNPN and SVGIG (reference sequence).

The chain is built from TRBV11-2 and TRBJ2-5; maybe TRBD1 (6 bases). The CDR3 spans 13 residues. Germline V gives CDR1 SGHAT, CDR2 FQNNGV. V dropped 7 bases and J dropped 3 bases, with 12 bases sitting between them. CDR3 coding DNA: TGTGCCAGCAACCAGGACAGAGAAGAGACCCAGTACTTC. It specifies CASNQDREETQYF.

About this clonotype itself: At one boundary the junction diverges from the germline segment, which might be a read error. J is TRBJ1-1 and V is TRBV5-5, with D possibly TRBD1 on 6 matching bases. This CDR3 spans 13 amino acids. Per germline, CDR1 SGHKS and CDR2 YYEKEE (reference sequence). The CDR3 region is CTSSTQGNAEAFF. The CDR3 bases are TGCACCAGCAGCACCCAGGGGAATGCTGAAGCTTTCTTT.

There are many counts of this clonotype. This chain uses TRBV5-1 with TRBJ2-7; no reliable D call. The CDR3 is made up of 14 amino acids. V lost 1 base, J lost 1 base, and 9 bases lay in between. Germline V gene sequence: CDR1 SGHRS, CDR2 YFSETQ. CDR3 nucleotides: TGCGCCAGCAGCTTGTCTGGCAGATCCTACGAGCAGTACTTC. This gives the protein CASSLSGRSYEQYF. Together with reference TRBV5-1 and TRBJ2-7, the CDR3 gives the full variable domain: KAGVTQTPRYLIKTRGQQVTLSCSPISGHRSVSWYQQTPGQGLQFLFEYFSETQRNKGNFPGRFSGRQFSNSRSEMNVSTLELGDSALYLCASSLSGRSYEQYFGPGTRLTVT.

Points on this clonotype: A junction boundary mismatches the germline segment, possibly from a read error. The CDR3 DNA sequence: TGTACCAGCAGTTTCGCAGGGCTGAACACTGAAGCTTTCTTT. This encodes CTSSFAGLNTEAFF. This chain joins TRBV12-3 or TRBV12-4 and TRBJ1-1, with a weak D call TRBD1 (5 bases). The CDR3 is 14 amino acids.

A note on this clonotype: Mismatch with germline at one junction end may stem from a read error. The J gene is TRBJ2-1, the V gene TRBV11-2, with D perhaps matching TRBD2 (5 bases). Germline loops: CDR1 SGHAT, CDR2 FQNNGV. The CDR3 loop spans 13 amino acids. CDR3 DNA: TGTGCCTGCAGCTTAGAGGGAGCTGAGCAGCAGTTCTTC. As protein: CACSLEGAEQQFF. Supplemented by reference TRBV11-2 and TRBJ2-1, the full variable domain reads EAGVAQSPRYKIIEKRQSVAFWCNPISGHATLYWYQQILGQGPKLLIQFQNNGVVDDSQLPKDRFSAERLKGVDSTLKIQPAKLEDSAVYLCACSLEGAEQQFFGPGTRLTVL.

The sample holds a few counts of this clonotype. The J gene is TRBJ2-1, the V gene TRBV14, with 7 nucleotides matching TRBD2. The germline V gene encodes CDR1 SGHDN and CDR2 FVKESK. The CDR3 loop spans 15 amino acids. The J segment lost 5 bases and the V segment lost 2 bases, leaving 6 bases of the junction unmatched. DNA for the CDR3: TGTGCCAGCAGCCAACGTTCGGGAGGTCACAATGAGCAGTTCTTC. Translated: CASSQRSGGHNEQFF.

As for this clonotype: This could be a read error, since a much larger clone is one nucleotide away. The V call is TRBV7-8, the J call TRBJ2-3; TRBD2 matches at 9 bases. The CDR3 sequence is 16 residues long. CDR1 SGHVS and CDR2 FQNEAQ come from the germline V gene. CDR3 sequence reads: CVSSSGIAGVTDTQYF. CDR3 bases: TGTGTCAGCAGCTCCGGGATAGCGGGAGTGACGGATACGCAGTATTTT. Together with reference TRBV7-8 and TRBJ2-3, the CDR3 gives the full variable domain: GAGVSQSPRYKVAKRGQDVALRCDPISGHVSLFWYQQALGQGPEFLTYFQNEAQLDKSGLPSDRFFAERPEGSVSTLKIQRTQQEDSAVYLCVSSSGIAGVTDTQYFGPGTRLTVL.

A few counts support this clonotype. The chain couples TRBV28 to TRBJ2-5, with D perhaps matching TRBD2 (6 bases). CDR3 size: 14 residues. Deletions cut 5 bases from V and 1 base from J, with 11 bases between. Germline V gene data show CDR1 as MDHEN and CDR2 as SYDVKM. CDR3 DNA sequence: TGTGCCAGCAGTATAAGGGACTTCCAAGAGACCCAGTACTTC. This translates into CASSIRDFQETQYF.

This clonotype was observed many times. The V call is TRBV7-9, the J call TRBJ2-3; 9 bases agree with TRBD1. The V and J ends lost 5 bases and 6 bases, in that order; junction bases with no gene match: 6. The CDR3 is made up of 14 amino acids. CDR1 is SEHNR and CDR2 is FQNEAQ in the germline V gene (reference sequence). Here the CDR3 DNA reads TGTGCCAGCAGCCACCCCGGACAGGGGGATACGCAGTATTTT. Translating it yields CASSHPGQGDTQYF.

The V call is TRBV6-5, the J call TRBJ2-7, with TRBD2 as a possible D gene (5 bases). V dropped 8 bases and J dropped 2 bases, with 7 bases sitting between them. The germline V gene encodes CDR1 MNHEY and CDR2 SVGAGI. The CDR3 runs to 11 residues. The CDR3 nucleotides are TGTGCCAGCGAGCGGACCTACGAGCAGTACTTC. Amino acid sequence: CASERTYEQYF.

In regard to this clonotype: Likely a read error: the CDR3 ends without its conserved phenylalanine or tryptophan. The CDR3 reads CACSPVDSGSGNTIYL. CDR3 in DNA: TGCGCCTGCAGCCCCGTGGACAGCGGCTCTGGAAACACCATATATTTA. This chain joins TRBV4-1 and TRBJ1-3; D might be TRBD1 (6 bases). The CDR3 contains 16 residues. Germline V gives CDR1 MGHRA, CDR2 YSYEKL.

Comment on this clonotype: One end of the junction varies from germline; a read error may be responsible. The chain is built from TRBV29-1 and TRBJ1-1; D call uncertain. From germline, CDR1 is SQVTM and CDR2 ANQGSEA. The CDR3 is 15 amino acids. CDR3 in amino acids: CRVEEITTRRAEAFF. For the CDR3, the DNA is TGCAGGGTTGAAGAGATCACAACCCGTCGCGCTGAAGCTTTCTTT.